This T cell receptor (beta chain) originates from a study of cytomegalovirus exposure and HLA in healthy donors. J lost 2 bases, V lost 3 bases, and 6 bases had no gene match. This CDR3 has 15 residues. In germline, CDR1 is MNHEY, CDR2 SMNVEV (reference sequence). With regard to this clone: Its specificity is not known.

The PCR made use of 60 Vbeta and 13 Jbeta primers. Generated by immunoSEQ multiplex PCR, the TCRdb table keeps only in-frame clones and is missing some. The repertoire holds under 200,000 clones, with roughly three quarters as singletons. Study observations and caveats: Researchers reported from a later analysis that most CMV-associated TCR beta chains appeared HLA-restricted. HLA-A and HLA-B allele assignments for most subjects were reportedly predicted accurately using TCR beta sequences.

This clonotype originated in a male donor in good health and CMV-seropositive. The sequenced sample was PBMCs. The chain couples TRBV27 to TRBJ2-5, with 7 positions matching TRBD1. The CDR3 DNA reads TGTGCCAGCAGTTTGACAGGGCACTATCAAGAGACCCAGTACTTC. It encodes CASSLTGHYQETQYF.